This is a list of T cell receptor beta chains from one sample in a study of Graves' ophthalmopathy and Graves' hyperthyroidism. TCRdb passed the multiplex PCR reads through MiXCR, listing each CDR3 protein once. The sample lists a few hundred thousand distinct CDR3 sequences, about 18% seen once, with roughly 2.3% in the top ten. What was sequenced was peripheral blood. The receptors were gathered from an adult woman with stable Graves' hyperthyroidism. CDR3s include the opening cysteine and the closing phenylalanine or tryptophan. Rows may omit the clone size; those that give it use once, few, many or a size class.

CASSLVTSSEQYF	TRBV7-2	TRBJ2-7	many
CASLRSGGTEAFF	TRBV2	TRBJ1-1	many
CASSLPMILDPLGPTYEQYF	TRBV25-1	TRBJ2-7	many
CASRRGGNTEAFF	TRBV12-3/TRBV12-4	TRBJ1-1	many
CASSEQPGHLGGYTF	TRBV6-1	TRBJ1-2	many
CASSYSATAYEQYF	TRBV6-5	TRBJ2-7	many
CASSLVSRPSQETQYF	TRBV5-5	TRBJ2-5	NA
CASSLDVGNTEAFF	TRBV5-1	TRBJ1-1	few
CASRIQGWGDTEAFF	TRBV28	TRBJ1-1	NA
CASSFQEGSYTF	TRBV7-9	TRBJ1-2	NA
CASSQDVSGGGVGEKLFF	TRBV4-1	TRBJ1-4	NA
CASSFGTSGSAQYF	TRBV2	TRBJ2-5	many
CASSLSQEQYF	TRBV5-6	TRBJ2-7	NA
CASSQDPPTSGRANIQYF	TRBV4-2	TRBJ2-4	NA
CAISKYTGFGKSIFF	TRBV5-1	TRBJ1-1	NA
CASSEGVGTVSYEQYF	TRBV6-1	TRBJ2-7	many
CASSYSEGQGSYEQYF	TRBV6-2/TRBV6-3	TRBJ2-7	many
CSAENRDYGGYEQYF	TRBV20-1	TRBJ2-7	many
CASSVTQGDGTQYF	TRBV9	TRBJ2-5	many
CASSIGTPRLAGVYEQYF	TRBV5-1	TRBJ2-7	many
CASSQSAIEGNTIYF	TRBV4-3	TRBJ1-3	many
CASGWGPYEQYF	TRBV2	TRBJ2-7	NA
CASSGTGEEAFF	TRBV9	TRBJ1-1	many
CASSSNRGYEQYF	TRBV19	TRBJ2-7	many
CASSRIAGGQVGGELFF	TRBV6-4	TRBJ2-2	many
CASSPETGTISYNSPLHF	TRBV28	TRBJ1-6	many
CAWTGVRGYTF	TRBV30	TRBJ1-2	NA
CSARDGQANTEAFF	TRBV20-1	TRBJ1-1	many
CSARDDLWGFSYEQYF	TRBV20-1	TRBJ2-7	many
CASRGGGYYGYTF	TRBV2	TRBJ1-2	many
CASSFDSYTEAFF	TRBV27	TRBJ1-1	many
CASSMRTATEAFF	TRBV28	TRBJ1-1	many
CASSPQTLQETLYF	TRBV7-2	TRBJ2-5	NA
CASSRGLPPLQYF	TRBV28	TRBJ2-7	many
CASSFEYEQYF	TRBV6-2/TRBV6-3	TRBJ2-7	many
CATSPPRLAGVETQYF	TRBV15	TRBJ2-5	many
CAWTRQGLSYEQYF	TRBV30	TRBJ2-7	many
CASSPGRETVETQYF	TRBV19	TRBJ2-5	many
CATSDLQGPKGSNQPQHF	TRBV24-1	TRBJ1-5	many
CASSVDVMGGLNTEAFF	TRBV9	TRBJ1-1	many
CASRGSSDEQYF	TRBV7-9	TRBJ2-7	many
CASRFGGEVPTGELFF	TRBV28	TRBJ2-2	many
CASSHLAQMNTEAFF	TRBV14	TRBJ1-1	many
CSARSSGRALEQFF	TRBV20-1	TRBJ2-1	NA
CASSPGLAGAQETQYF	TRBV6-1	TRBJ2-5	many
CASSLDGTETQYF	TRBV7-2	TRBJ2-5	many
CASSVRGQGDYEQYF	TRBV2	TRBJ2-7	many
CASSYRQGRGKYF	TRBV6-5	TRBJ2-4	NA
CASSLGQGYEEQYF	TRBV28	TRBJ2-7	many
CSARDRTTQYF	TRBV20-1	TRBJ2-5	many
CASSPLSGGDTEAFF	TRBV5-1	TRBJ1-1	many
CASSPGPSEQYF	TRBV11-2	TRBJ2-7	many
CASGRREFEQYF	TRBV28	TRBJ2-7	many